The 27 T cell receptor beta chains presented below share a single source sample, sequenced in a study of blood T cell repertoires in COVID-19. Data came from immunoSEQ multiplex PCR; TCRdb stores just in-frame clones and leaves some out. The sample consists of 100,000 or so clones, around 84% of them appearing once. The sequenced sample consisted of peripheral blood. Source of these receptors: a woman in her 70s with active or convalescent COVID-19.

The chain carries TRBV4-1 and TRBJ2-1; no reliable D call. The V and J ends lost 4 bases and 7 bases respectively, with 11 bases between them. Germline CDR1 MGHRA, CDR2 YSYEKL. The CDR3 runs 13 residues. CDR3 nucleotides: TGCGCCAGCAGCCCCCGTGATGAGAATGAGCAGTTCTTC. It specifies CASSPRDENEQFF.

The chain recombines TRBV29-1 with TRBJ1-2, with no clear D. The germline gives CDR1 SQVTM, CDR2 ANQGSEA. V was trimmed by 6 bases and J by 6 bases, leaving 14 bases between them. CDR3 size: 12 residues. CDR3: CSVASVTHGYTF. The CDR3 DNA reads as TGCAGCGTCGCTTCGGTGACTCATGGCTACACCTTC.

This clone was detected a few times. The rearrangement uses TRBV6-2 or TRBV6-3 and TRBJ1-3; D remains unclear. This CDR3 is built from 13 residues. CDR1 is MNHEY, CDR2 SVGEGT, per germline. Trimming removed 0 bases at V and 7 bases at J, with 7 bases between. CDR3 sequence reads: CASSYSLENTIYF. CDR3 nucleotide sequence: TGTGCCAGCAGTTACTCTTTGGAGAACACCATATATTTT.

This clone was recorded only once. This chain joins TRBV25-1 and TRBJ1-1, with 9 bases lining up with TRBD1. J was trimmed by 4 bases and V by 7 bases; bases with no gene match: 7. The CDR3 contains 14 residues. The germline CDR1 and CDR2 sequences are MGHDK and SYGVNS. The DNA for the CDR3 is TGTGCCAGCACTAAAGGGACAGGGACCACTGAAGCTTTCTTT. The encoded protein is CASTKGTGTTEAFF.

The chain has TRBV27 and TRBJ1-1, with D possibly TRBD1 on 6 matching bases. CDR3 length: 14 residues. Trimming pared 5 bases from V and 1 base from J, leaving 11 bases between. The germline V gene encodes CDR1 MNHEY and CDR2 SMNVEV (reference sequence). CDR3 loop: CASSPPRGNTEAFF. CDR3 coding DNA: TGTGCCAGCAGTCCCCCCAGGGGGAACACTGAAGCTTTCTTT.

The chain couples TRBV4-3 to TRBJ2-1; tentative D call: TRBD2 (5 bases). The V gene's germline CDR1 is LGHNA and CDR2 YSLEER. CDR3 length: 13 residues. The V and J ends lost 0 bases and 11 bases respectively, with 11 bases between them. CDR3 sequence (DNA): TGCGCCAGCAGCCAAGATCCTGGGAGTAAGCAGTTCTTC. Encoded protein: CASSQDPGSKQFF.

The CDR3 loop is CASSLVVGGYQETQYF. DNA for the CDR3: TGTGCCAGCAGCTTAGTTGTCGGGGGGTACCAAGAGACCCAGTACTTC. The gene calls are TRBV7-2 and TRBJ2-5; 7 bases map to TRBD2. Germline CDR1 and CDR2: SGHTA and FQGNSA. V lost 1 base and J lost 0; bases outside the gene matches: 5. The CDR3 has 16 residues.

This clone came up once. This rearrangement joins TRBV19 to TRBJ2-7; possibly TRBD1 for D (6 bases). V gave up 3 bases and J gave up 5 bases, with 17 bases separating them. In germline, CDR1 is LNHDA, CDR2 SQIVND (reference sequence). There are 15 residues in the CDR3. Written as DNA, the CDR3 is TGTGCCAGTAGTATGAGGGGGTCAGGATTCGACGAGCAGTACTTC. It yields the protein CASSMRGSGFDEQYF.

There are a few counts of this clone. The gene calls are TRBV7-3 and TRBJ1-5; 10 bases map to TRBD1. CDR1 is SGHTA, CDR2 FQGTGA, per germline. V was clipped by 2 bases and J by 7 bases; unmatched bases: 8. This CDR3 has 16 amino acids. In nucleotides, the CDR3 is TGTGCCAGCAGCTTATTTCGACAGGGGGCGAACCAGCCCCAGCATTTT. It is translated as CASSLFRQGANQPQHF.

On this clone itself: Different DNA sequences within this sample yield the same CDR3. The rearrangement uses TRBV12-3 or TRBV12-4 and TRBJ1-1; D call uncertain. The length of the CDR3 is 12 residues. Trimming took off 6 bases at V and 1 base at J, with 6 bases between the two ends. This chain's CDR3 is CASSRGNTEAFF. DNA for the CDR3: TGTGCCAGCAGCCGGGGGAACACTGAAGCTTTCTTT.

This chain's CDR3 is CASSILSRGQGNSGANVLTF. The CDR3, as DNA: TGTGCCAGTAGTATATTGTCAAGGGGGCAGGGGAATTCTGGGGCCAACGTCCTGACTTTC. The chain employs TRBV19 and TRBJ2-6, with 7 positions matching TRBD1. There are 20 residues in the CDR3. Losses at the gene ends were 2 bases for V and 1 base for J; bases not matched to a gene: 14. Germline loops: CDR1 LNHDA, CDR2 SQIVND (reference sequence).

The V call is TRBV10-3, the J call TRBJ1-2; TRBD1 agrees at 8 bases. V lost 2 bases and J lost 4; bases outside the gene matches: 6. This CDR3 region has 15 residues. Per germline, CDR1 ENHRY and CDR2 SYGVKD. CDR3 loop: CAISERTGRPYGYTF. The CDR3 DNA reads as TGTGCCATCAGTGAGCGGACAGGGCGGCCCTATGGCTACACCTTC.

The chain combines TRBV28 with TRBJ1-1; D is possibly TRBD1 (5 bases). Trimming took off 2 bases at V and 2 bases at J, with 12 bases between the two ends. CDR3 size: 15 residues. Looked up from germline, CDR1 is MDHEN and CDR2 is SYDVKM. The CDR3 nucleotides read TGTGCCAGCAGTTTAGGAGGGGCGATCAACACTGAAGCTTTCTTT. Translated: CASSLGGAINTEAFF. The whole variable domain, filled in from reference TRBV28 and TRBJ1-1, reads DVKVTQSSRYLVKRTGEKVFLECVQDMDHENMFWYRQDPGLGLRLIYFSYDVKMKEKGDIPEGYSVSREKKERFSLILESASTNQTSMYLCASSLGGAINTEAFFGQGTRLTVV.

The chain combines TRBV6-5 with TRBJ1-2, with D possibly TRBD1 on 5 matching bases. The V gene's germline CDR1 is MNHEY and CDR2 SVGAGI. Trimming left V 9 bases short and J 3 bases short, with 20 bases between. This CDR3 comprises 15 residues. CDR3 in amino acids: CASDGYPWGDYGYTF. CDR3 in DNA: TGTGCCAGTGATGGATACCCGTGGGGGGACTATGGCTACACCTTC.

This chain uses TRBV4-3 with TRBJ2-1; 10 nucleotides line up with TRBD2. The CDR3 runs to 17 residues. The V and J ends lost 0 bases and 6 bases, in that order; junction bases with no gene match: 8. Germline-derived CDR1 and CDR2 are LGHNA and YSLEER. The CDR3 sequence is CASSQDLGLAGANEQFF. In nucleotides, the CDR3 is TGCGCCAGCAGCCAAGATCTCGGGCTAGCGGGGGCCAATGAGCAGTTCTTC.

This clone was seen a single time. This chain joins TRBV5-5 and TRBJ2-1; weak D call: TRBD2 (5 bases). The CDR3 is made up of 15 amino acids. Between the trimmed V and J ends, which lost 0 bases and 2 bases, there was a span of 9 bases. The germline gives CDR1 SGHKS, CDR2 YYEKEE (reference sequence). The CDR3 protein is CASSLAGEAYNEQFF. In DNA, the CDR3 is TGTGCCAGCAGCTTGGCCGGGGAAGCCTACAATGAGCAGTTCTTC. The whole variable domain, remainder taken from reference TRBV5-5 and TRBJ2-1, is DAGVTQSPTHLIKTRGQQVTLRCSPISGHKSVSWYQQVLGQGPQFIFQYYEKEERGRGNFPDRFSARQFPNYSSELNVNALLLGDSALYLCASSLAGEAYNEQFFGPGTRLTVL.

Here the CDR3 reads CATSVIRATGETQYF. The CDR3, as DNA: TGTGCCACCAGTGTGATCCGGGCCACAGGGGAGACCCAGTACTTC. The rearrangement links TRBV24-1 to TRBJ2-5; a possible D gene is TRBD1 (6 bases). With 5 bases removed from V and 5 bases from J, the gap between germline ends came to 17 bases. CDR1 is KGHDR and CDR2 is SFDVKD in the germline V gene. The CDR3 length is 15 residues.

The V and J genes are TRBV27 and TRBJ2-3, with 13 bases fitting TRBD2. J lost 6 bases, V lost 2 bases, and 5 bases had no gene match. This CDR3 spans 16 amino acids. Germline V gives CDR1 MNHEY, CDR2 SMNVEV (reference sequence). CDR3 bases: TGTGCCAGCAGTTTACGGACTAGCGGGAGAGGGGATACGCAGTATTTT. This codes for CASSLRTSGRGDTQYF.

This clone is a singleton in its sample. The chain couples TRBV19 to TRBJ1-5; D not certain. Germline-derived CDR1 and CDR2 are LNHDA and SQIVND (reference sequence). CDR3 length: 14 residues. V was clipped by 5 bases and J by 7 bases, with 15 bases between them. CDR3 in amino acids: CASSEARVVQPQHF. The CDR3 DNA is TGTGCCAGTAGTGAGGCGCGGGTAGTCCAGCCCCAGCATTTT.

V gene TRBV2 combines with J gene TRBJ1-3, with 7 bases aligning to TRBD1. V shed 5 bases and J 0 bases; nucleotides not matched to a gene: 7. This CDR3 has 16 amino acids. Germline values: CDR1 SNHLY, CDR2 FYNNEI. The CDR3 DNA reads TGTGCCAGCAGTCCCCAGGGGGGCATCTCTGGAAACACCATATATTTT. Its protein product is CASSPQGGISGNTIYF.

The chain employs TRBV6-5 and TRBJ2-2; 7 positions match TRBD2. This CDR3 region has 15 residues. Germline V gene data show CDR1 as MNHEY and CDR2 as SVGAGI. The J segment lost 4 bases and the V segment lost 7 bases, leaving 9 bases of the junction unmatched. This chain's CDR3 is CASNGGSAGTGELFF. The CDR3 bases are TGTGCCAGCAACGGGGGGAGCGCGGGCACCGGGGAGCTGTTTTTT.

This sequence joins TRBV23-1 and TRBJ1-4; no definite D call. TRBV23-1 is flagged as an ORF with uncertain function. V was pared by 7 bases and J by 5 bases, with 17 bases between. The CDR3 is 15 amino acids. The CDR3 DNA reads TGCGCCAGCAATTGGGCGGAGGGAGTAAATGAAAAACTGTTTTTT. Amino acid sequence: CASNWAEGVNEKLFF.

This chain connects TRBV5-4 to TRBJ1-2, with 8 bases fitting TRBD1. Germline V CDR1 and CDR2: SGHNT, YYREEE (reference sequence). CDR3 length: 14 amino acids. V shed 4 bases and J 4 bases; nucleotides not matched to a gene: 6. Written as DNA, the CDR3 is TGTGCCAGCAGCGCCCCCGGGACAGGCTATGGCTACACCTTC. This codes for CASSAPGTGYGYTF.

The chain has TRBV15 and TRBJ1-5, with 7 nucleotides matching TRBD1. The CDR3 sequence is 11 residues long. Germline V gives CDR1 LNHNV, CDR2 YYDKDF (reference sequence). V lost 6 bases and J lost 11; bases outside the gene matches: 4. The CDR3 here is CATSDRDAQHF. The CDR3 region has the DNA TGTGCCACCAGTGACAGGGATGCCCAGCATTTT.

The chain links TRBV5-1 to TRBJ2-1, with 8 bases matching TRBD2. The V and J ends lost 4 bases and 9 bases, in that order; junction bases with no gene match: 15. This CDR3 has 16 residues. From germline, CDR1 is SGHRS and CDR2 YFSETQ. CDR3 nucleotide sequence: TGCGCCAGCAGCGTAGCCGGGACTAGAGGCTGGGGTGAGCAGTTCTTC. Amino acid sequence: CASSVAGTRGWGEQFF. Looking up the rest from reference TRBV5-1 and TRBJ2-1 gives the full variable domain: KAGVTQTPRYLIKTRGQQVTLSCSPISGHRSVSWYQQTPGQGLQFLFEYFSETQRNKGNFPGRFSGRQFSNSRSEMNVSTLELGDSALYLCASSVAGTRGWGEQFFGPGTRLTVL.

The gene calls are TRBV7-9 and TRBJ1-4; no definite D call. This CDR3 has 15 amino acids. Trimming removed 0 bases at V and 9 bases at J, with 14 bases between. The germline CDR1 and CDR2 sequences are SEHNR and FQNEAQ (reference sequence). CDR3 protein: CASSLAGGLMKKLFF. CDR3 DNA sequence: TGTGCCAGCAGCTTAGCTGGAGGATTAATGAAAAAACTGTTTTTT.

CDR3 coding DNA: TGTGCCAGCAGCTTAAACAGGGCCAACTATGGCTACACCTTC. It codes for CASSLNRANYGYTF. The V gene is TRBV7-2, the J gene TRBJ1-2, with D maybe TRBD1 (6 bases). The CDR3 is 14 amino acids. V was pared by 2 bases and J by 2 bases, with 9 bases between. Germline V gives CDR1 SGHTA, CDR2 FQGNSA.